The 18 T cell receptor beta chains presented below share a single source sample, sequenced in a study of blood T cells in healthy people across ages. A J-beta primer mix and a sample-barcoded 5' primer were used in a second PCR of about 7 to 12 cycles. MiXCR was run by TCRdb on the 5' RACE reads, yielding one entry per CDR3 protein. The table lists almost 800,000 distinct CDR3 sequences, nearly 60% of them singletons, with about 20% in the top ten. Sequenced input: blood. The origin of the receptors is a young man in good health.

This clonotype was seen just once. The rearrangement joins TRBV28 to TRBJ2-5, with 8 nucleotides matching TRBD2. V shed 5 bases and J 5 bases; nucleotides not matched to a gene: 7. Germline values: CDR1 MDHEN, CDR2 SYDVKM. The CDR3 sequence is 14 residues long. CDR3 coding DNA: TGTGCCAGCAGTCCGAGTAGCGGGAAGGAGACCCAGTACTTC. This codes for CASSPSSGKETQYF. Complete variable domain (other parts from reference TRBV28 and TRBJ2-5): DVKVTQSSRYLVKRTGEKVFLECVQDMDHENMFWYRQDPGLGLRLIYFSYDVKMKEKGDIPEGYSVSREKKERFSLILESASTNQTSMYLCASSPSSGKETQYFGPGTRLLVL.

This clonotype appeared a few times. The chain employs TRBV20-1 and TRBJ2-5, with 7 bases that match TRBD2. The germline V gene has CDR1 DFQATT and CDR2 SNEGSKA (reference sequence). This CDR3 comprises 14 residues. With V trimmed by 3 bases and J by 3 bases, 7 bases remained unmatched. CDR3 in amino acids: CSASSWLAEETQYF. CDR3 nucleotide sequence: TGCAGTGCTAGTTCGTGGCTAGCGGAAGAGACCCAGTACTTC.

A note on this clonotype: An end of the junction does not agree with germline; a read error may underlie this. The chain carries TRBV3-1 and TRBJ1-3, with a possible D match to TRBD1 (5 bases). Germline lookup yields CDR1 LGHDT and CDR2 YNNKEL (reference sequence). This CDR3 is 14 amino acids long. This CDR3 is CASSHGGGTDTVYF. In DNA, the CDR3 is TGTGCCAGCAGCCACGGAGGCGGGACGGACACCGTATATTTT.

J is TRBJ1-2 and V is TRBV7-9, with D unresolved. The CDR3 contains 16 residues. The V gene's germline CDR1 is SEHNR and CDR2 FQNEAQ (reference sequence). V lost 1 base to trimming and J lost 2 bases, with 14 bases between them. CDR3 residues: CASSLGAPQNNYGYTF. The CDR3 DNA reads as TGTGCCAGCAGCTTAGGTGCCCCACAGAACAACTATGGCTACACCTTC.

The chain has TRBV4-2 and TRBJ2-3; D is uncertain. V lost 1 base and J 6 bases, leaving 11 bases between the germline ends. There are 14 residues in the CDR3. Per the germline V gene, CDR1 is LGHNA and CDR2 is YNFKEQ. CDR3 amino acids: CASSQVSYDDTQYF. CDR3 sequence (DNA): TGTGCCAGCAGCCAAGTTAGCTACGATGATACGCAGTATTTT.

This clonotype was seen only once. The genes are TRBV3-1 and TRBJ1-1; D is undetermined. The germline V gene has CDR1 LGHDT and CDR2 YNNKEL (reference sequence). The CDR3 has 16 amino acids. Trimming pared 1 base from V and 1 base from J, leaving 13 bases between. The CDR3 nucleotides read TGTGCCAGCAGCCAAGGGTCCCCGCACGGGAACACTGAAGCTTTCTTT. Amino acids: CASSQGSPHGNTEAFF.

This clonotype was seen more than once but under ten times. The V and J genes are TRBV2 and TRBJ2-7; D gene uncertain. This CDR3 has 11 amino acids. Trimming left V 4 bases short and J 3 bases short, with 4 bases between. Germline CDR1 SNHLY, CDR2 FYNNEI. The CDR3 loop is CASSVLYEQYF. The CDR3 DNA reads TGTGCCAGCAGTGTCCTCTACGAGCAGTACTTC.

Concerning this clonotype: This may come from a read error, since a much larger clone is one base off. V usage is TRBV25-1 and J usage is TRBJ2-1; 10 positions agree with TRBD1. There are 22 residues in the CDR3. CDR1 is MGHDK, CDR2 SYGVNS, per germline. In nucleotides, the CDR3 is TGTACCAGCAGTGATCGCCCGGGGGGACAGGGGTTCGTGGGAGGGTCCTACAATGAGCAGTTCTTC. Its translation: CTSSDRPGGQGFVGGSYNEQFF.

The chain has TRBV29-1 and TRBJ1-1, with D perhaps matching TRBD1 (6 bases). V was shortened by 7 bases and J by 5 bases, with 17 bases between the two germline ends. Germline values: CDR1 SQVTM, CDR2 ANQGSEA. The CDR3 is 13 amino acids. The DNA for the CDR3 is TGCAGCGCTACTACAGGGTCGGGGACTGAAGCTTTCTTT. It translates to CSATTGSGTEAFF.

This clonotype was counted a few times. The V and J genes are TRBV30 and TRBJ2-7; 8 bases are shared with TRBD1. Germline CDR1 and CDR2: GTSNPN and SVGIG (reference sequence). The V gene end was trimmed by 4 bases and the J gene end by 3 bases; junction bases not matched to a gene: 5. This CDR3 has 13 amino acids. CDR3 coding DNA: TGTGCCTGGACCCGGACAGGGATCTACGAGCAGTACTTC. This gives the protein CAWTRTGIYEQYF.

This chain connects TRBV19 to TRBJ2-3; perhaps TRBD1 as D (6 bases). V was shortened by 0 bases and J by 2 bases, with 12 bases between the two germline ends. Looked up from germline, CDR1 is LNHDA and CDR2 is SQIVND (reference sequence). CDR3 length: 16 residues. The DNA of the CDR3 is TGTGCCAGTAGTATAGAAGGGCAGGGACACACAGATACGCAGTATTTT. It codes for CASSIEGQGHTDTQYF.

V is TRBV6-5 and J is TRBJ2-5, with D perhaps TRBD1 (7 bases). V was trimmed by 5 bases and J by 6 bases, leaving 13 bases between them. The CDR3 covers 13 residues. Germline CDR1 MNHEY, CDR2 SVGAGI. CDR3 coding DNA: TGTGCCAGCAGTGGGCAGGGGGGAAAGACCCAGTACTTC. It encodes CASSGQGGKTQYF.

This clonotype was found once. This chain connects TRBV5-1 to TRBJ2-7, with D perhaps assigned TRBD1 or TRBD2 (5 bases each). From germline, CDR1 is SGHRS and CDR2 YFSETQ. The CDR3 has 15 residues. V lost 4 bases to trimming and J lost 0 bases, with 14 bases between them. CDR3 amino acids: CASSPGADNSYEQYF. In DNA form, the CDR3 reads TGCGCCAGCAGCCCCGGGGCCGACAACTCCTACGAGCAGTACTTC.

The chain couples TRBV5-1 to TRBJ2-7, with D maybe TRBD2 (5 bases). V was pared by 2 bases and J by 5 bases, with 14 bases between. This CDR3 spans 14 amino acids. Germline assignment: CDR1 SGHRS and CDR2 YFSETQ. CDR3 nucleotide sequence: TGCGCCAGCAGCTTAGGCCCTATCGGGGACGAGCAGTACTTC. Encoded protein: CASSLGPIGDEQYF.

The CDR3 nucleotides are TGCAGTGCTGACGGCGATGCCGGGAGGGCCAGTCCGGCAGATACGCAGTATTTT. Its protein product is CSADGDAGRASPADTQYF. This sequence joins TRBV20-1 and TRBJ2-3, with 8 bases fitting TRBD2. Germline CDR1 is DFQATT and CDR2 is SNEGSKA (reference sequence). The CDR3 has 18 amino acids. The junction had 20 bases not matched to a gene; V was cut back by 5 bases and J by 4 bases.

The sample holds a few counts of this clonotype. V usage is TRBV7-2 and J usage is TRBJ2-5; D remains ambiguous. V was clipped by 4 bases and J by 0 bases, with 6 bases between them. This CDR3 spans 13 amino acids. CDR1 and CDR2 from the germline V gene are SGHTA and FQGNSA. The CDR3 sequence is CASSSQYQETQYF. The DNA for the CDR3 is TGTGCCAGCAGCTCCCAGTACCAAGAGACCCAGTACTTC.

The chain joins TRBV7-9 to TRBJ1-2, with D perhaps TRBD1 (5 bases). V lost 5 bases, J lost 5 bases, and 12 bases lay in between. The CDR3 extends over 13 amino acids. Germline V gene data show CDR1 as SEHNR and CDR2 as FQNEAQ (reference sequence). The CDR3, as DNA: TGTGCCAGCAGCCCTGGGGCCCCATATGGCTACACCTTC. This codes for CASSPGAPYGYTF.

The CDR3 sequence: CASSQDDPSDGYEQYF. In nucleotides, the CDR3 is TGCGCCAGCAGCCAAGATGACCCTAGCGACGGATACGAGCAGTACTTC. The V call is TRBV4-1, the J call TRBJ2-5; TRBD2 might be the D (6 bases). The DNA end is a closer match to TRBJ2-7, so the J assignment may be wrong. The CDR3 has 16 amino acids. From germline, CDR1 is MGHRA and CDR2 YSYEKL.